This T cell receptor (beta chain) was recovered during a study of blood T cell repertoires in COVID-19 (dated by TCRdb to about 2020). Looking at the study overall: Samples covering the acute and convalescent phases of COVID-19 were provided by collaborators in the United States, Italy and Spain. Sample metadata almost always included a de-identified subject ID, COVID-19 status, age in years and sex. The repertoires were released in a freely available public database intended as a resource for research on the immune response to SARS-CoV-2. The samples were drawn from two sources: the first 160 participants of the ongoing ImmuneRACE study, and 950 to 1,500 subjects contributed by 6 global collaborators. The material from the prospective study consisted of cDNA or gDNA derived from T cells, B-cell-depleted T cells, or PBMCs. Where available, HLA class I and class II types were taken from metadata supplied by the sample provider and were not determined by assay-based typing. Deeply sampled blood TCRbeta repertoires from subjects exposed to, actively infected with, or recovered from COVID-19 were included in the dataset.

The trim is 5 bases for V and 7 bases for J, with a gap of 11 bases between the germline ends. The germline V gene encodes CDR1 LNHDA and CDR2 SQIVND (reference sequence). The CDR3 contains 13 residues, cysteine and phenylalanine counted. Only the CDR3 part of the read is kept: 39 bases, read in frame from the first base. TCRbeta CDR3 regions were amplified from genomic DNA by means of the immunoSEQ Assay, a bias-controlled multiplex PCR. The authors' analysis ran thus. The number of nucleated cells in each sample was estimated from the amplification of reference gene primers within the assay. Sequence reads were collapsed and filtered to measure the absolute abundance of every unique TCRbeta CDR3 rearrangement. For each sample, productive Simpson clonality was calculated as the square root of Simpson's diversity index across productive rearrangements. TCRdb carries this immuneACCESS record with in-frame sequences only. Its versions omit some clonotypes, under half of them owing to an unresolved V gene in the studies checked, with the rest unexplained. From that table come the V and J calls and clone size; the DNA was used to work out D and trimming. Across this sample there are approximately 150,000 clones, with roughly 89% seen only once. The top ten clonotypes cover less than 5.5% of the sample.

General findings and caveats noted by the study authors: The quantity of clinical and demographic metadata differed by source and by participant and was supplied without curation.

The collaborating institutions used their own protocols to collect whole blood in K2EDTA tubes. For TCRbeta analysis, collaborator samples were shipped as frozen whole blood, as isolated PBMCs, or as DNA extracted from either sample type. About this clone: What this receptor recognizes is not known. Base quality data are lacking; no much larger clone is found one base away.

This receptor was obtained from a human donor in a cohort sampled during active COVID-19. In this chain, TRBV19 is recombined with TRBJ1-4, with the D gene too uncertain to name. The sample taken for sequencing was peripheral blood. CDR3 protein: CASSRWESEKLFF. The DNA sequence is given as TGTGCCAGTAGTCGATGGGAGAGTGAAAAACTGTTTTTT.